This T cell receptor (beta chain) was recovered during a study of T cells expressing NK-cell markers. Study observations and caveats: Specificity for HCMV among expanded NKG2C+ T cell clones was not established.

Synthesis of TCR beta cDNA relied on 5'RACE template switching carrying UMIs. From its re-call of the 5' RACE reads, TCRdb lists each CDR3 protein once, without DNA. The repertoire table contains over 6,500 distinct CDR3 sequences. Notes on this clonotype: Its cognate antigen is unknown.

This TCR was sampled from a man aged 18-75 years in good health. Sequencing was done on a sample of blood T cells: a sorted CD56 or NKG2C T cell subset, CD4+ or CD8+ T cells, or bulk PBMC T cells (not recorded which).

CDR3 sequence: CASSEASGGYNEQFF. The chain links TRBV6-1 to TRBJ2-1; TCRdb selects TRBD2, and the lack of DNA leaves this call unchecked. The CDR3 is 15 residues long. The germline V gene has CDR1 MNHNS and CDR2 SASEGT.